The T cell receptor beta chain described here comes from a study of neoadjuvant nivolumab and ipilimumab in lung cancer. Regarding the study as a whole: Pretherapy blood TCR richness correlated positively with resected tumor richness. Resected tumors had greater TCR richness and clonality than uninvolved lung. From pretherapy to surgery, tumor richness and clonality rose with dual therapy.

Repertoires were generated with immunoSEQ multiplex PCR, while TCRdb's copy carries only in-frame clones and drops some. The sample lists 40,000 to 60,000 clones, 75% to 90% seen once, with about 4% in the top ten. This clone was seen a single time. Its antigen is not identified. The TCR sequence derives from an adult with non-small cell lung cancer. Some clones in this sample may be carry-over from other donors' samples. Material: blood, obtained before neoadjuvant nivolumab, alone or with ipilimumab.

In DNA, the CDR3 is TGTGCCAGCAGTGAAGCGTCTAGCCCGCCTCAAGAGACCCAGTACTTC. Translation: CASSEASSPPQETQYF. The chain recombines TRBV6-1 with TRBJ2-5, with D possibly matching TRBD2 (5 bases). V was shortened by 0 bases and J by 2 bases, with 13 bases between the two germline ends. The germline V gene has CDR1 MNHNS and CDR2 SASEGT. The length of the CDR3 is 16 residues.